This T cell receptor beta chain came from a study of cytotoxic CD8 clonotypes in ibrutinib-treated CLL. Study context: After a median of around six years, 14 patients stayed remitted and around twelve progressed; responses had been partial in roughly 25 and complete in 2. Findings of the study overall: Clonality went up at ibrutinib response and then declined back toward baseline at progression. Public clonotypes, found uncommonly, either contracted or stayed stable on treatment.

The method was immunoSEQ multiplex PCR; TCRdb's version includes in-frame clones alone and lacks a portion of them. The table shows more than 200,000 clones, with 75% to 80% occurring only once. This clone was observed a handful of times. The antigen remains unidentified. V dropped 4 bases and J dropped 6; count of bases not matched to a gene: 8. The CDR3 length is 16 residues. Germline values: CDR1 SGHNT, CDR2 YYREEE (reference sequence). The chain is built from TRBV5-4 and TRBJ2-3, with 13 bases fitting TRBD2. Specimen: PBMCs, collected after 12 months of ibrutinib treatment. The clonotype comes from a human donor with chronic lymphocytic leukemia. DNA for the CDR3: TGTGCCAGCAGCGGAATCGGGACTAGCGGGACGGATACGCAGTATTTT. Translated: CASSGIGTSGTDTQYF. Combining the CDR3 with reference TRBV5-4 and TRBJ2-3 gives the whole variable domain ETGVTQSPTHLIKTRGQQVTLRCSSQSGHNTVSWYQQALGQGPQFIFQYYREEENGRGNFPPRFSGLQFPNYSSELNVNALELDDSALYLCASSGIGTSGTDTQYFGPGTRLTVL.